What follows describes a single T cell receptor beta chain. In the authors' workflow: Amplification of reference gene primers provided the estimated nucleated cell counts. TCRdb keeps only in-frame clones here, not all; method: immunoSEQ multiplex PCR. Clonal size and the V and J genes are those of that table, whereas D and trimming came from the DNA. The table has hundreds of thousands of clones, roughly nine tenths seen once. The CDR3 is made up of 14 amino acids. The V end lost 0 bases, the J end lost 4 bases, and 9 bases lay between the germline ends. Germline V gene sequence: CDR1 SGHAT, CDR2 FQNNGV. These data belong to a study of blood T cell repertoires in COVID-19. Looking at the study overall: Two negative PCRs, clearance, or symptom resolution had been documented for recovered Cohort 3 donors. T cells, B-cell-depleted T cells, or PBMCs supplied cDNA or gDNA.

Ages ranged from about 18 to 89 years, with residence in 24 US areas. The sequencing sample was made of PBMCs or T cells enriched from blood (not recorded which). The chain joins TRBV11-2 to TRBJ1-1; D gene unclear. The TCR sequence derives from a woman in her fifties or sixties in a cohort exposed to, infected with or recovered from COVID-19 (not recorded which). The CDR3 sequence: CASSLEGSGTEAFF. CDR3 bases: TGTGCCAGCAGCTTAGAGGGCAGTGGCACTGAAGCTTTCTTT. Full variable domain (outside the CDR3, taken from reference TRBV11-2 and TRBJ1-1): EAGVAQSPRYKIIEKRQSVAFWCNPISGHATLYWYQQILGQGPKLLIQFQNNGVVDDSQLPKDRFSAERLKGVDSTLKIQPAKLEDSAVYLCASSLEGSGTEAFFGQGTRLTVV.